This T cell receptor beta chain was captured in a study of Graves' ophthalmopathy and Graves' hyperthyroidism. Study-wide points: Detected in blood as well were most expanded thyroid clonotypes with frequency above 0.001.

This clonotype was found many times. Its antigen is still unknown. TCR beta CDR3 amplification used RNA transcripts. Second-round multiplex PCR came after a first-round RT-PCR that employed HTBI primers. MiXCR, run by TCRdb on the multiplex PCR reads, gives a single entry per CDR3 protein. In the table there are approximately 330,000 distinct CDR3 sequences, roughly 15% of which are singletons. The V gene's germline CDR1 is MNHEY and CDR2 SVGAGI. V shed 2 bases and J 6 bases; nucleotides not matched to a gene: 4. The CDR3 sequence is 13 residues long. Patients were diagnosed from clinical symptoms, serum thyroxine, TRAb, thyroid ultrasound and orbital computed tomography.

Sequenced: peripheral blood. J is TRBJ2-7 and V is TRBV6-5; 7 bases align to TRBD2. This receptor was obtained from an adult man with Graves' ophthalmopathy. CDR3 sequence reads: CASSYGLAVEQYF. In nucleotides, the CDR3 is TGTGCCAGCAGTTACGGCCTAGCGGTCGAGCAGTACTTC.